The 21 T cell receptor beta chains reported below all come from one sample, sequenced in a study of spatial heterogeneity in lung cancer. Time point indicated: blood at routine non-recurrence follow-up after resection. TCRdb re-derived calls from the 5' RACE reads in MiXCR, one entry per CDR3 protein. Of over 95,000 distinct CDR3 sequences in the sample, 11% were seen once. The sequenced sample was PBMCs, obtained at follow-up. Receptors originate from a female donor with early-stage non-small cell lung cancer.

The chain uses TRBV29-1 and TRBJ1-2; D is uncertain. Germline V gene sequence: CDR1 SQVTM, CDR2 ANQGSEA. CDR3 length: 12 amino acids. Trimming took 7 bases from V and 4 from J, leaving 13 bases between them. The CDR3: CSASAGSYGYTF. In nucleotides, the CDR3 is TGCAGCGCGTCGGCCGGGTCCTATGGCTACACCTTC.

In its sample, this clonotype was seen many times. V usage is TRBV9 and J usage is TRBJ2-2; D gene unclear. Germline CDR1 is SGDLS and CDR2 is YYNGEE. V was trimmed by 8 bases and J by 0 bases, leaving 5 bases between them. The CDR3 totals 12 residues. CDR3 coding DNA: TGTGCCAGTACACCGAACACCGGGGAGCTGTTTTTT. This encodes CASTPNTGELFF. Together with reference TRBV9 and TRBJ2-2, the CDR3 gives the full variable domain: DSGVTQTPKHLITATGQRVTLRCSPRSGDLSVYWYQQSLDQGLQFLIQYYNGEERAKGNILERFSAQQFPDLHSELNLSSLELGDSALYFCASTPNTGELFFGEGSRLTVL.

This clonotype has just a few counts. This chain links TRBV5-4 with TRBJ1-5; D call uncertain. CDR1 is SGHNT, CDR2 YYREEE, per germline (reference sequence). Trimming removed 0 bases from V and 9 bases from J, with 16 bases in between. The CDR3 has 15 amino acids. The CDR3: CASSLGGRAKGPQHF. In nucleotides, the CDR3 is TGTGCCAGCAGCTTGGGCGGGAGAGCCAAAGGGCCCCAGCATTTT. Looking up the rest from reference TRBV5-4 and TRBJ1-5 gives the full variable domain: ETGVTQSPTHLIKTRGQQVTLRCSSQSGHNTVSWYQQALGQGPQFIFQYYREEENGRGNFPPRFSGLQFPNYSSELNVNALELDDSALYLCASSLGGRAKGPQHFGDGTRLSIL.

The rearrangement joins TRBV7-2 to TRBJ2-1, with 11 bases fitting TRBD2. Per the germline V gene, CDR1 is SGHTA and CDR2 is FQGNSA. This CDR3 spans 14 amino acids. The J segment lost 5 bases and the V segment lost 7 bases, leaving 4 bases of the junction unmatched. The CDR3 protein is CASNIAGGNNEQFF. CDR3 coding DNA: TGTGCCAGCAACATAGCGGGAGGGAACAATGAGCAGTTCTTC.

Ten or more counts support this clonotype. This CDR3 reads CASSTGLVAGELFF. CDR3 nucleotide sequence: TGTGCCAGCAGCACAGGACTAGTGGCCGGGGAGCTGTTTTTT. The chain has TRBV7-8 and TRBJ2-2, with 7 positions matching TRBD2. J lost 6 bases, V lost 5 bases, and 6 bases had no gene match. Germline values: CDR1 SGHVS, CDR2 FQNEAQ. This CDR3 spans 14 amino acids.

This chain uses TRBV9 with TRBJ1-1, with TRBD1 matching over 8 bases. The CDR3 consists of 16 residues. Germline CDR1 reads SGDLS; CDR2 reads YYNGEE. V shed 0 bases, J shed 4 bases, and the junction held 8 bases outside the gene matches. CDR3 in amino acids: CASSVEGQVMGTEAFF. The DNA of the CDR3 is TGTGCCAGCAGCGTAGAGGGACAGGTAATGGGCACTGAAGCTTTCTTT.

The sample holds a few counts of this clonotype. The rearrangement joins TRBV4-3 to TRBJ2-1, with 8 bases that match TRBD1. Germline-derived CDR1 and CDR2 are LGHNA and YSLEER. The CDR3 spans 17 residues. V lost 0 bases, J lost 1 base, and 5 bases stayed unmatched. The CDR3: CASSQEARGRSYNEQFF. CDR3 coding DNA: TGCGCCAGCAGCCAAGAAGCCAGGGGGCGGTCCTACAATGAGCAGTTCTTC.

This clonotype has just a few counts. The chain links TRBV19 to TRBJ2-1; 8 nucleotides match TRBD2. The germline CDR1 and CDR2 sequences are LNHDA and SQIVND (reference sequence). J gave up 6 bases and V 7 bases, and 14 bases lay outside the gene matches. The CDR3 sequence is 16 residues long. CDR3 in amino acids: CASTPPTSGYSNEQFF. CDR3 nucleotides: TGTGCCAGTACCCCCCCAACTAGCGGCTACTCCAATGAGCAGTTCTTC.

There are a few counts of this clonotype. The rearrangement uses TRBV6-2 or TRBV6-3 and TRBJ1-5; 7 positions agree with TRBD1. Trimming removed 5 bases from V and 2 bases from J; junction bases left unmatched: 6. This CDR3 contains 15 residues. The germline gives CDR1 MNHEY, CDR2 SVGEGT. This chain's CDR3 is CASSTGVLGNQPQHF. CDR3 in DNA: TGTGCCAGCAGTACAGGGGTTTTGGGCAATCAGCCCCAGCATTTT.

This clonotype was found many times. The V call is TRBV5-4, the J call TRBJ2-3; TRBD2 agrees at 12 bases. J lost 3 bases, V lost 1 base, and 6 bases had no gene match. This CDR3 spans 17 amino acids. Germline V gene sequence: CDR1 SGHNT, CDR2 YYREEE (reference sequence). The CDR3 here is CASSLPTSGRTTDTQYF. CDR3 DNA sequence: TGTGCCAGCAGCTTGCCGACTAGCGGGAGAACGACAGATACGCAGTATTTT.

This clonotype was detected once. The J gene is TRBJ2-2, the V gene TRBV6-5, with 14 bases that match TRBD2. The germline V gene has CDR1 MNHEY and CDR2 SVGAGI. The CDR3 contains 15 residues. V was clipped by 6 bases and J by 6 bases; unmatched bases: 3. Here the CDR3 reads CASRGLAGESGELFF. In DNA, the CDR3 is TGTGCCAGCAGGGGACTAGCGGGAGAGTCCGGGGAGCTGTTTTTT.

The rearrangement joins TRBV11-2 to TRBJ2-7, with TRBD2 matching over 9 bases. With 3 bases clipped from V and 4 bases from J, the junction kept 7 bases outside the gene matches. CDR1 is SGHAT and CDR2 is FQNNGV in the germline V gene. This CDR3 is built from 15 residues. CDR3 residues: CASSFLAGTVYEQYF. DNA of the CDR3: TGTGCCAGCAGCTTCCTAGCGGGGACTGTTTACGAGCAGTACTTC.

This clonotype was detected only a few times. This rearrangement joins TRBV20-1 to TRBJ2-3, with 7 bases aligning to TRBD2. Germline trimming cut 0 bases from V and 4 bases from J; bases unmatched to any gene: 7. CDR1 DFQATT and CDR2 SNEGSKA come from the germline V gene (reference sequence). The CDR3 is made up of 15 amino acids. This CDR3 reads CSARDGRETSDTQYF. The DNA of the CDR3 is TGCAGTGCTAGAGATGGGAGGGAAACTTCAGATACGCAGTATTTT.

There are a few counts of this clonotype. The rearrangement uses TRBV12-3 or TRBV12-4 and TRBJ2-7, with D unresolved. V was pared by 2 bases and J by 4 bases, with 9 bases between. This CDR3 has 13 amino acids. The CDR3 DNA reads TGTGCCAGCAGTTTAATGAAATTTTACGAGCAGTACTTC. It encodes CASSLMKFYEQYF.

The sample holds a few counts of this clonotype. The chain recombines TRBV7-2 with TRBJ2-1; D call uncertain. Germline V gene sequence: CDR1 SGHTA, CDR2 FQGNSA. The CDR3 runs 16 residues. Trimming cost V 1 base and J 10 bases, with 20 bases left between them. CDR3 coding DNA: TGTGCCAGCAGCTTAGGGGCGCCAGTGGGCGGTGTGGAGCAGTTCTTC. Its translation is CASSLGAPVGGVEQFF.

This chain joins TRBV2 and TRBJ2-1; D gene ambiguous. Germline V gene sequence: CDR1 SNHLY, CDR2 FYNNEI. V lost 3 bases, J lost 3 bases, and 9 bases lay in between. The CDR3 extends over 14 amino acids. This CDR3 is CASSDTPSYNEQFF. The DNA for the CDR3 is TGTGCCAGCAGTGACACCCCTAGCTACAATGAGCAGTTCTTC.

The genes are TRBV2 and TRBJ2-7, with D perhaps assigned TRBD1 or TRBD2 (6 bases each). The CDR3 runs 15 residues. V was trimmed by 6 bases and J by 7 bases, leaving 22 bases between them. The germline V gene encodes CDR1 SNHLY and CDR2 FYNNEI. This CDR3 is CASRRQEGGAIEQYV. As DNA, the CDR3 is TGTGCCAGCAGACGACAGGAGGGAGGAGCAATTGAGCAGTACGTC.

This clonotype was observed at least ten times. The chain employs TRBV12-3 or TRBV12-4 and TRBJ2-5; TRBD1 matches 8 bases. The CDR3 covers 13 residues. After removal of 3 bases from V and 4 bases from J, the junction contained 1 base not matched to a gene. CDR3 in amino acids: CASSFGQGETQYF. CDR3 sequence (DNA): TGTGCCAGCAGTTTCGGACAGGGAGAGACCCAGTACTTC.

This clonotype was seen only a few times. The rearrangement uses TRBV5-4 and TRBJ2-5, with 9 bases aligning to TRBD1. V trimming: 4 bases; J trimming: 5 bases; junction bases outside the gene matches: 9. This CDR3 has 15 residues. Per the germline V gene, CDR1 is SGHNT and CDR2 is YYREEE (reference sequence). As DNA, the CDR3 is TGTGCCAGCAGCAGAACCGGGACAGGGATGGAGACCCAGTACTTC. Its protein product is CASSRTGTGMETQYF.

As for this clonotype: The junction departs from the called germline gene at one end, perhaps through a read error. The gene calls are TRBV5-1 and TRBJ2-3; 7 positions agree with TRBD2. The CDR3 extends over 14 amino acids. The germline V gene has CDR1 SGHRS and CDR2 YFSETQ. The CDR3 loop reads CASSLGSGTDTQYF. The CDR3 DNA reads TGCGCCAGCAGTTTGGGTAGCGGGACAGATACGCAGTATTTT. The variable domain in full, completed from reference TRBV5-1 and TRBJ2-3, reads KAGVTQTPRYLIKTRGQQVTLSCSPISGHRSVSWYQQTPGQGLQFLFEYFSETQRNKGNFPGRFSGRQFSNSRSEMNVSTLELGDSALYLCASSLGSGTDTQYFGPGTRLTVL.

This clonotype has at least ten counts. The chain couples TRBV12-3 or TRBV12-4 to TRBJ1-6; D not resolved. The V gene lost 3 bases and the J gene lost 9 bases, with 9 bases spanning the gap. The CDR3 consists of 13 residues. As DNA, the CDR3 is TGTGCCAGCAGTTTGGGAACCCGTTCACCCCTCCACTTT. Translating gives CASSLGTRSPLHF.